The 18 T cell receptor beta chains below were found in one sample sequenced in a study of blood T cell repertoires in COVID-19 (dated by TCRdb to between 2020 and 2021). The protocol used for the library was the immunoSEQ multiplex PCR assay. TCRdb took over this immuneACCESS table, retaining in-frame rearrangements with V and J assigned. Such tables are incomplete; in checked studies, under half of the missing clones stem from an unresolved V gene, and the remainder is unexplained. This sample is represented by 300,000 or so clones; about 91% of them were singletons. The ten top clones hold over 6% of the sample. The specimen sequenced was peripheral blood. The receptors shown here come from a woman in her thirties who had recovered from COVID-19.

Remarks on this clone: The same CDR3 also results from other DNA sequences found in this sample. The chain's CDR3 is CASSLEGAGETQYF. As DNA, the CDR3 is TGCGCCAGCAGCTTGGAAGGGGCGGGGGAGACCCAGTACTTC. This sequence joins TRBV5-1 and TRBJ2-5, with D maybe TRBD2 (6 bases). This CDR3 comprises 14 residues. From germline, CDR1 is SGHRS and CDR2 YFSETQ. Trimming pared 0 bases from V and 5 bases from J, leaving 11 bases between. Complete variable domain (other parts from reference TRBV5-1 and TRBJ2-5): KAGVTQTPRYLIKTRGQQVTLSCSPISGHRSVSWYQQTPGQGLQFLFEYFSETQRNKGNFPGRFSGRQFSNSRSEMNVSTLELGDSALYLCASSLEGAGETQYFGPGTRLLVL.

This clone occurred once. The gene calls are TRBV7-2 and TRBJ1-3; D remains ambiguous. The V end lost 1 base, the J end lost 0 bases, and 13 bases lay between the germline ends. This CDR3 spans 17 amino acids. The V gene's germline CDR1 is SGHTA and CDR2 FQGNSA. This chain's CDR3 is CASSLGSLPYSGNTIYF. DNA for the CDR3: TGTGCCAGCAGCTTAGGTAGTCTGCCTTACTCTGGAAACACCATATATTTT.

CDR3 region: CATSDFSQGRETQYF. The CDR3 coding sequence is TGTGCCACCAGTGATTTCTCGCAGGGGCGGGAGACCCAGTACTTC. The chain links TRBV24-1 to TRBJ2-5; D is perhaps TRBD1 (6 bases). CDR3 length: 15 amino acids. Per the germline V gene, CDR1 is KGHDR and CDR2 is SFDVKD. V lost 1 base and J lost 5, with 13 bases in between.

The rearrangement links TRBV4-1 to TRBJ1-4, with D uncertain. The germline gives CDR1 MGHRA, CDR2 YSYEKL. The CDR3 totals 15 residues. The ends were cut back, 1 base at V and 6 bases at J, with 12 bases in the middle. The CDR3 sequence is CASSQVVGVDEKLFF. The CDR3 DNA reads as TGCGCCAGCAGCCAAGTGGTCGGGGTTGATGAAAAACTGTTTTTT.

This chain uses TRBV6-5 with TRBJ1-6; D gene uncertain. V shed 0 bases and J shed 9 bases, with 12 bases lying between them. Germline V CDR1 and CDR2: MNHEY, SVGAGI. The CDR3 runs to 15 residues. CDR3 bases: TGTGCCAGCAGTTACTCCGGGTTTGGGAGTTCACCCCTCCACTTT. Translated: CASSYSGFGSSPLHF.

CDR3 loop: CAWNGRGLAKNIQYF. The CDR3 DNA sequence: TGTGCCTGGAATGGCAGGGGATTAGCCAAAAACATTCAGTACTTC. V is TRBV30 and J is TRBJ2-4, with D possibly TRBD1 on 6 matching bases. Germline CDR1 is GTSNPN and CDR2 is SVGIG (reference sequence). The CDR3 loop spans 15 amino acids. V lost 4 bases, J lost 0 bases, and 13 bases lay in between.

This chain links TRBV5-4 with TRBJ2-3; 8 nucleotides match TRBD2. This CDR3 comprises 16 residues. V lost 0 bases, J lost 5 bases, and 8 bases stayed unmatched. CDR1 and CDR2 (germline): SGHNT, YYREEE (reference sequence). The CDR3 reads CASSLVGGARRDTQYF. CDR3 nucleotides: TGTGCCAGCAGCTTGGTCGGGGGGGCCAGGAGAGATACGCAGTATTTT.

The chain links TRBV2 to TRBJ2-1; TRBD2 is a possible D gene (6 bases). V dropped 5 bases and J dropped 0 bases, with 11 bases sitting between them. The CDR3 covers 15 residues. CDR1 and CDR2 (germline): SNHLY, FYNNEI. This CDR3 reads CASSRRESSYNEQFF. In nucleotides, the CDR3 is TGTGCCAGCAGTAGGAGGGAGAGCTCCTACAATGAGCAGTTCTTC.

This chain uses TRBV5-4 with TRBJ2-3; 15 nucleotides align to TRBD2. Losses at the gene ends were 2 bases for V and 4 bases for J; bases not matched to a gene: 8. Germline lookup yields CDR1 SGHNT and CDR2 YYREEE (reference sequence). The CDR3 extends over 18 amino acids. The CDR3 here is CASSFGLAGGPSPDTQYF. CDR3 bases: TGTGCCAGCAGCTTTGGACTAGCGGGGGGGCCCTCCCCAGATACGCAGTATTTT. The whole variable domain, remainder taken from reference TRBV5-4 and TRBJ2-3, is ETGVTQSPTHLIKTRGQQVTLRCSSQSGHNTVSWYQQALGQGPQFIFQYYREEENGRGNFPPRFSGLQFPNYSSELNVNALELDDSALYLCASSFGLAGGPSPDTQYFGPGTRLTVL.

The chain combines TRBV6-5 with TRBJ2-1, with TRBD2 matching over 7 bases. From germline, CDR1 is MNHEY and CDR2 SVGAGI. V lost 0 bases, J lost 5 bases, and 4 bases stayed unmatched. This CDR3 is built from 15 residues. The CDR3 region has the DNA TGTGCCAGCAGTTACTCCTCGGGGGGTCACAATGAGCAGTTCTTC. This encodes CASSYSSGGHNEQFF.

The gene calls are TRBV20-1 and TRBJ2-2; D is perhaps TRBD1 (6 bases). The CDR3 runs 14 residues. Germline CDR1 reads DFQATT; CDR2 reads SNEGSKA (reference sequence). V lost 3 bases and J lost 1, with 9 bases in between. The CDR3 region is CSASRGGNTGELFF. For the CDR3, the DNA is TGCAGTGCTAGTAGAGGGGGGAACACCGGGGAGCTGTTTTTT.

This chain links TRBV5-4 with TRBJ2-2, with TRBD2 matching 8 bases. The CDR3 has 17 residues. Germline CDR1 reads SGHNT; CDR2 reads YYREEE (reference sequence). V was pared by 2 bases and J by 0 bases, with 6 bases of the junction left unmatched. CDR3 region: CASSLKAGAANTGELFF. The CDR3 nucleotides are TGTGCCAGCAGCTTAAAAGCGGGGGCCGCGAACACCGGGGAGCTGTTTTTT.

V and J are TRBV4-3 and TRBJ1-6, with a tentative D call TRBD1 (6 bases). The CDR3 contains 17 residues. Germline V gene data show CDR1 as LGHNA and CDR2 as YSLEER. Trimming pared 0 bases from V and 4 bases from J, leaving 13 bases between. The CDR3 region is CASSQDPGQYYNSPLHF. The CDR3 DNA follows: TGCGCCAGCAGCCAAGATCCCGGACAGTATTATAATTCACCCCTCCACTTT.

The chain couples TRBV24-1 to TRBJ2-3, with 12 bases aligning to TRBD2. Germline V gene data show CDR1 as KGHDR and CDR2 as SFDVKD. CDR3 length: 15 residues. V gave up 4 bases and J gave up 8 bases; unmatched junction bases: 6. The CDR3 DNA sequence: TGTGCCACCAGTGACCTGACTAGCGGGGGTGCTACGCAGTATTTT. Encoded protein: CATSDLTSGGATQYF.

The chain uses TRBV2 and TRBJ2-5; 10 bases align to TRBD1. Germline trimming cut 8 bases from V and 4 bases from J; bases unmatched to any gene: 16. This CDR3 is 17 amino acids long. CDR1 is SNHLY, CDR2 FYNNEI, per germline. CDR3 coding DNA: TGTGCCAGCGGCATCGGTACCGACAGGGGGCCCGGAGAGACCCAGTACTTC. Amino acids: CASGIGTDRGPGETQYF.

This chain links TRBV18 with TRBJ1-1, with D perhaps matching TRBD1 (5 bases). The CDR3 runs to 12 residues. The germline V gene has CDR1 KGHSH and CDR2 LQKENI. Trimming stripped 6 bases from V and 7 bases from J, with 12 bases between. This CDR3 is CASSLDSNEAFF. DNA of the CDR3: TGTGCCAGCTCCCTAGACAGTAATGAAGCTTTCTTT.

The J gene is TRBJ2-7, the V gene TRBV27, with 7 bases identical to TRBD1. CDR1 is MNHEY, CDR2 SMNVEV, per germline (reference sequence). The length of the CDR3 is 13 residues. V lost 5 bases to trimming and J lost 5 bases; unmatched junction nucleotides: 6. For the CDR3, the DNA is TGTGCCAGCAGTCCGGACAGGACTGACGAGCAGTACTTC. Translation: CASSPDRTDEQYF.

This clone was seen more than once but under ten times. CDR3: CASSAQGSGNTIYF. The CDR3 nucleotides read TGTGCCAGCAGCGCTCAGGGGTCTGGAAACACCATATATTTT. V usage is TRBV9 and J usage is TRBJ1-3; TRBD1 might be the D (6 bases). Trimming stripped 3 bases from V and 1 base from J, with 8 bases between. CDR3 size: 14 residues. Germline loops: CDR1 SGDLS, CDR2 YYNGEE.